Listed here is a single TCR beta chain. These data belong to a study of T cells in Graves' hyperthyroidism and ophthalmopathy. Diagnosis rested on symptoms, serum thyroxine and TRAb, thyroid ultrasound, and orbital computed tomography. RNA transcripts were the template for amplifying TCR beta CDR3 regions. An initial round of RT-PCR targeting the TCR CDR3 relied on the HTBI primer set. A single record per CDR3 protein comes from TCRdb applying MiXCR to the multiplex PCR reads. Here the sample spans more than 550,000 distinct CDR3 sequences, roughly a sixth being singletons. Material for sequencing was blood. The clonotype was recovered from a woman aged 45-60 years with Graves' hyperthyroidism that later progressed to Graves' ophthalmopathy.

The chain's CDR3 is CASSVGQEYGYTF. CDR3 DNA: TGTGCCAGCAGCGTAGGTCAGGAGTATGGCTACACCTTC. The chain uses TRBV9 and TRBJ1-2; D is unclear. Per germline, CDR1 SGDLS and CDR2 YYNGEE. This CDR3 contains 13 residues. Trimming removed 0 bases from V and 5 bases from J, with 8 bases in between.